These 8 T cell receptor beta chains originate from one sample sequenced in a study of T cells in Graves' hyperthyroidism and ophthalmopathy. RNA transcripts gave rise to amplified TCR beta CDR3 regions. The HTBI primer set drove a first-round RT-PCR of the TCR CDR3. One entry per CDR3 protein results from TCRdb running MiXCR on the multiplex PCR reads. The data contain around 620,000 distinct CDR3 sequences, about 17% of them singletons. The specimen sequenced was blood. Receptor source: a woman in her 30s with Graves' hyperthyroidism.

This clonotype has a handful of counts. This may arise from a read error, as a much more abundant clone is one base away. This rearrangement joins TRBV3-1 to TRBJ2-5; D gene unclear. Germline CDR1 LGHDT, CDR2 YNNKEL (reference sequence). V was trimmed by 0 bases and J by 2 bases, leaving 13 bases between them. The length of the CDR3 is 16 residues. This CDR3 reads CASSQDGPWEQETQYF. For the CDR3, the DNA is TGTGCCAGCAGCCAAGACGGGCCTTGGGAACAAGAGACCCAGTACTTC.

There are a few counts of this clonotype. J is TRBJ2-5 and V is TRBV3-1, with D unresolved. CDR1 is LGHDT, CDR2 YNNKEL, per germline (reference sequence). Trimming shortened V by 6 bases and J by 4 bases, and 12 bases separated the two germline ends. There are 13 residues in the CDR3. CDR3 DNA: TGTGCCAGCAGTGAAGAGGTCCGAGAGACCCAGTACTTC. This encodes CASSEEVRETQYF.

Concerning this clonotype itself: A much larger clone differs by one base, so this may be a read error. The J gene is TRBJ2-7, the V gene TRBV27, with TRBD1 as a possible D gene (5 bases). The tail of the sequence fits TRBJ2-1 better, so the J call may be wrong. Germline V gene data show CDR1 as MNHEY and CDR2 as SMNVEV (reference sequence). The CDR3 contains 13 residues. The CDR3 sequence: CASRPTESYEQFF. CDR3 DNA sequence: TGTGCCAGCAGACCGACAGAGTCCTACGAGCAGTTCTTC.

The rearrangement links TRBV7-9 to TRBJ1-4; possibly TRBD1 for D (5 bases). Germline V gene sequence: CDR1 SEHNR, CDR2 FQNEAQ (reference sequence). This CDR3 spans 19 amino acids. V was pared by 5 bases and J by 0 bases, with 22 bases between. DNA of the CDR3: TGTGCCAGCAGCGACACCGTTCGTAGGACAACAGCAACTAATGAAAAACTGTTTTTT. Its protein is CASSDTVRRTTATNEKLFF. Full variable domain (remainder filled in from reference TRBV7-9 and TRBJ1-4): DTGVSQNPRHKITKRGQNVTFRCDPISEHNRLYWYRQTLGQGPEFLTYFQNEAQLEKSRLLSDRFSAERPKGSFSTLEIQRTEQGDSAMYLCASSDTVRRTTATNEKLFFGSGTQLSVL.

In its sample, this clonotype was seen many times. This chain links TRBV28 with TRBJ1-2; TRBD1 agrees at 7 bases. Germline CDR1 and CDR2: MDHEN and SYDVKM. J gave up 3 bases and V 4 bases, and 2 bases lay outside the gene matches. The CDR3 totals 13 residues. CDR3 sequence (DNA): TGTGCCAGCAGTTCACAGGGGTACTATGGCTACACCTTC. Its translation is CASSSQGYYGYTF.

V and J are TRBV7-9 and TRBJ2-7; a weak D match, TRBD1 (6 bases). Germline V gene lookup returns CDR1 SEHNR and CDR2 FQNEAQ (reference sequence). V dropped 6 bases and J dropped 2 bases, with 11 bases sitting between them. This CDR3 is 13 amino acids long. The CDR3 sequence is CASRPEGAYEQYF. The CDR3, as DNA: TGTGCCAGCAGACCTGAGGGGGCCTACGAGCAGTACTTC.

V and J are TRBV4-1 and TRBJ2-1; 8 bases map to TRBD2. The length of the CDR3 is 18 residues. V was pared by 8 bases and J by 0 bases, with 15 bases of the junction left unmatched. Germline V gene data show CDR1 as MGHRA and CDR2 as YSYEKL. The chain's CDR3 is CASPNGLAGSSSYNEQFF. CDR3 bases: TGCGCCAGCCCTAATGGGCTAGCGGGTTCGAGCTCCTACAATGAGCAGTTCTTC.

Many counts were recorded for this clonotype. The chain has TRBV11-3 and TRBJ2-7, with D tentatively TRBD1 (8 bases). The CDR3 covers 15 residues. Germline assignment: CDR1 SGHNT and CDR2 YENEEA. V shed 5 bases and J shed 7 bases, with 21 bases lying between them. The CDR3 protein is CASSPQGGTGREQYF. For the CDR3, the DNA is TGTGCCAGCAGCCCGCAGGGGGGGACAGGAAGGGAGCAGTACTTC.